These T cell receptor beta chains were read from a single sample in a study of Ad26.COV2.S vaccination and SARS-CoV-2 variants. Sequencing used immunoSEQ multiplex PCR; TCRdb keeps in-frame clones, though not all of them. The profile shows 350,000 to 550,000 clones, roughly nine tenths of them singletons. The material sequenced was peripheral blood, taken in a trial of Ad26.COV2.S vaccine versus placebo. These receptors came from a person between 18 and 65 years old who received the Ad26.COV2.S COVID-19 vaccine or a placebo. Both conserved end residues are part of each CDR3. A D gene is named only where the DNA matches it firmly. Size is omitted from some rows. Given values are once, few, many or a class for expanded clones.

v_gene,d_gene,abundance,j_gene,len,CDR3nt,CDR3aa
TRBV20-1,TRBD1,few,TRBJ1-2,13,TGCAGTGCTAGTCAGGGGGCTAACTATGGCTACACCTTC,CSASQGANYGYTF
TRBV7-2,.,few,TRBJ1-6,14,TGTGCCAGCAGCTTCAGCGCTAGTAATTCACCCCTCCACTTT,CASSFSASNSPLHF
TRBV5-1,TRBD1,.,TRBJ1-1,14,TGCGCCAGCAGCCCCATTCGGACAGGTGATGAAGCTTTCTTT,CASSPIRTGDEAFF
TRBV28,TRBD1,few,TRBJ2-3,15,TGTGCCAGCAGCCAGACGGGACAGCCGAGTGGCGGGCAGTATTTT,CASSQTGQPSGGQYF
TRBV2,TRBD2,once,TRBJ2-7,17,TGTGCCAGCAGTGGTCCGGCAATGCGGGGGGGGTCCTACGAGCAGTACTTC,CASSGPAMRGGSYEQYF
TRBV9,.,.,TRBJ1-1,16,TGTGCCAGCAGCGCCTCAGGAGGCGGAGGGAAGACTGAAGCTTTCTTT,CASSASGGGGKTEAFF
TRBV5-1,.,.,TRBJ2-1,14,TGCGCCAGCAGCTTGACTAGCCCCTACAATGAGCAGTTCTTC,CASSLTSPYNEQFF
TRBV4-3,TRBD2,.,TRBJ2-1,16,TGCGCCAGCAGCCGAACTAGCGGGAGTTCCTACAATGAGCAGTTCTTC,CASSRTSGSSYNEQFF
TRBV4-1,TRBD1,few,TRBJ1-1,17,TGCGCCAGCAGCAAGGGGGCAGACACAGGGGTGAACACTGAAGCTTTCTTT,CASSKGADTGVNTEAFF
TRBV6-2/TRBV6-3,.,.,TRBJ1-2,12,TGTGCCAGCAGTTGGAGGGCGGGTGGCTACACCTTC,CASSWRAGGYTF
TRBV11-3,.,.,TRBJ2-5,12,TGTGCCAGCAGTTACGGCCCCGAGACCCAGTACTTC,CASSYGPETQYF
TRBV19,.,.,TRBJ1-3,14,TGTGCCAGTATTTCGGCATATCGCGGAAACACCATATATTTT,CASISAYRGNTIYF
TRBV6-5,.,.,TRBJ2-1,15,TGTGCCAGCAGTAAGTGGGGGTTTGTAGACAATGAGCAGTTCTTC,CASSKWGFVDNEQFF
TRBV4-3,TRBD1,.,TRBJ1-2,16,TGCGCCAGCAGCCAAGAGGACAGGGGCCACTACTATGGCTACACCTTC,CASSQEDRGHYYGYTF
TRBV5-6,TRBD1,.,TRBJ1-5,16,TGTGCCAGCAGCTCCAGGGGGCCTCTTAGCAATCAGCCCCAGCATTTT,CASSSRGPLSNQPQHF
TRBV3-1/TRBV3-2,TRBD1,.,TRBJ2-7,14,TGTGCCAGCAGCCCCCGACAGGGGTTTTACGAGCAGTACTTC,CASSPRQGFYEQYF
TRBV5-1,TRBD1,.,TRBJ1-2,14,TGCGCCAGCAGCACCTACGACAGGGGGGCTGGCTACACCTTC,CASSTYDRGAGYTF
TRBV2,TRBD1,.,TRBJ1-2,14,TGTGCCAGCATCTTGGACAGGAGCAACTATGGCTACACCTTC,CASILDRSNYGYTF
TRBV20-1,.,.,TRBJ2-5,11,TGCAGTGCTATATTGGGAGAGACCCAGTACTTC,CSAILGETQYF
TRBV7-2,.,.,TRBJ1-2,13,TGTGCCAGCAGTCCAGGTGTAAACTATGGCTACACCTTC,CASSPGVNYGYTF
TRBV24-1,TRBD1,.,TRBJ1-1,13,TGTGCCACCAGGGGACAGAGGAGCACTGAAGCTTTCTTT,CATRGQRSTEAFF
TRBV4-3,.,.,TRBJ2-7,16,TGCGCCAGCAGCCTCGGGATTCGTCCAGGGCGCAACGAGCAGTACTTC,CASSLGIRPGRNEQYF
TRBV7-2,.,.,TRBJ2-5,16,TGTGCCAGCAGCTTAGCTGGGGGTCAAGTCCAAGAGACCCAGTACTTC,CASSLAGGQVQETQYF
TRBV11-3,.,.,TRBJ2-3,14,TGTGCCAGCAGCCGTGCGGCTAGCACAGATACGCAGTATTTT,CASSRAASTDTQYF
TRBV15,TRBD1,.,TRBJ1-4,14,TGTGCCACCAGCCGCGGGACAGCGGGGGAAAAACTGTTTTTT,CATSRGTAGEKLFF
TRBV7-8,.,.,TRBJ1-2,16,TGTGCCAGCAGCTCCTCGGAGGGGAGGGTGTCAGATGGCTACACCTTC,CASSSSEGRVSDGYTF
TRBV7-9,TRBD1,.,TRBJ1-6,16,TGTGCCACCGAACGGACAGGGGGACATATCTATTCGGCCCTCCACTTT,CATERTGGHIYSALHF
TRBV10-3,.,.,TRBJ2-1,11,TGTGCCACTAGGAACCTCAATGAGCAGTTCTTC,CATRNLNEQFF
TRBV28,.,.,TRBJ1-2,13,TGTGCCAGCAGCCGCCGAGCGGGGGGGGGAGACACCTTC,CASSRRAGGGDTF
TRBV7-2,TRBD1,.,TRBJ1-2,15,TGTGCCAGCAGCAGAGGACAGGGGGCCCTCTATGGCTACACCTTC,CASSRGQGALYGYTF
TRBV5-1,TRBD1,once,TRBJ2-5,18,TGCGCCAGCAGCTTGGTTGGGATCCGAGGACAGGGGGAAGAGACCCAGTACTTC,CASSLVGIRGQGEETQYF
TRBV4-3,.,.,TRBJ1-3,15,TGCGCCAGCAGCCAAAGGTGGGAGTCCATAAACACCATATATTTT,CASSQRWESINTIYF
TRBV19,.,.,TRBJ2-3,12,TGTGCCAGTAGTATCGGCACAGATACGCAGTATTTT,CASSIGTDTQYF
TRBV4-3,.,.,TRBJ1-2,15,TGCGCCAGCAGCCAAGAGGGCGGAACACTCTATGGCTACACCTTC,CASSQEGGTLYGYTF
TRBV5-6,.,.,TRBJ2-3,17,TGTGCCAGCAGCTTGTTGCGGGACTTCACCTTCACAGATACGCAGTATTTT,CASSLLRDFTFTDTQYF
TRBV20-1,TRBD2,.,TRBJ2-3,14,TGCAGCGCCAGTGGGACTAGCGCCACAGATACGCAGTATTTT,CSASGTSATDTQYF
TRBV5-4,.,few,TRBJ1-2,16,TGTGCCAGCAGCTTGGCCCCAGCCTTCCTTAGCTATGGCTACACCTTC,CASSLAPAFLSYGYTF
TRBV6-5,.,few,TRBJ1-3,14,TGTGCCAGCAGATCAGGACAGCCTGGAAACACCATATATTTT,CASRSGQPGNTIYF
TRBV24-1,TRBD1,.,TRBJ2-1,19,TGTGCCACCAGTGATCCCCAGGGACAGGGGGCATTAAGAGGGAATGAGCAGTTCTTC,CATSDPQGQGALRGNEQFF
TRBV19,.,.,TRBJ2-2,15,TGTGCCAGTAGTATTTTCGCTAGGGGAACCGGGGAGCTGTTTTTT,CASSIFARGTGELFF